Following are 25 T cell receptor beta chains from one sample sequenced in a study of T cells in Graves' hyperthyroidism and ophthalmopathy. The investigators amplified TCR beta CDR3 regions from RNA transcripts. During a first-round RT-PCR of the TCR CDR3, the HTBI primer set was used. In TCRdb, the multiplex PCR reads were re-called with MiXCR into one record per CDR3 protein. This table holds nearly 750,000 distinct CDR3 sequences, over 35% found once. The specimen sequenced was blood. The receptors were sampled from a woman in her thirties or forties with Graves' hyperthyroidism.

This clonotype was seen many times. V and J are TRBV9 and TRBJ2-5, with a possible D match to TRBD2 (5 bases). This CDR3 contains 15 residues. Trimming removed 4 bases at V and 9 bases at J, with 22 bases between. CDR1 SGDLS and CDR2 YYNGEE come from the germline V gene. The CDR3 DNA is TGTGCCAGCAGCCCCGCGGGCCACTCCTCTATCGCCCAGTACTTC. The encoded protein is CASSPAGHSSIAQYF. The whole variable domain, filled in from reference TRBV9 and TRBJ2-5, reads DSGVTQTPKHLITATGQRVTLRCSPRSGDLSVYWYQQSLDQGLQFLIQYYNGEERAKGNILERFSAQQFPDLHSELNLSSLELGDSALYFCASSPAGHSSIAQYFGPGTRLLVL.

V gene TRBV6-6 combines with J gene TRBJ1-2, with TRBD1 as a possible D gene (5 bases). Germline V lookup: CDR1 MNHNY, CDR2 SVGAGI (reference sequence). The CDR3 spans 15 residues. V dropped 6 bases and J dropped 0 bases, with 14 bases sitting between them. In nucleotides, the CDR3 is TGTGCCAGCAGACCATGGGACGGTACTAACTATGGCTACACCTTC. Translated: CASRPWDGTNYGYTF.

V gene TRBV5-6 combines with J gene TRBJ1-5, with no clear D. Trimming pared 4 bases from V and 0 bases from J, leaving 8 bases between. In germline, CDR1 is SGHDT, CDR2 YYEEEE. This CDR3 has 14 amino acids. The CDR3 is CASSGRLSNQPQHF. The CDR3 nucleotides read TGTGCCAGCAGCGGACGGCTTAGCAATCAGCCCCAGCATTTT.

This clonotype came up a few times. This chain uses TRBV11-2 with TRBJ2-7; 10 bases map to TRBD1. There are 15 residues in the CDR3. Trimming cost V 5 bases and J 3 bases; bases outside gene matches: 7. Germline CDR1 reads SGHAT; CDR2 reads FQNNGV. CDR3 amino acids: CASSPRQGAVYEQYF. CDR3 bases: TGTGCCAGCAGCCCTCGACAGGGGGCTGTCTACGAGCAGTACTTC.

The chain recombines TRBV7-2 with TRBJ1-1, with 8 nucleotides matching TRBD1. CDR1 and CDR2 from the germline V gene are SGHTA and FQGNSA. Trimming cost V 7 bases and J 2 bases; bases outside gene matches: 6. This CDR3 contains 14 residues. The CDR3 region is CASIEDRVNTEAFF. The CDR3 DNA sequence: TGTGCCAGCATAGAGGACAGGGTTAACACTGAAGCTTTCTTT.

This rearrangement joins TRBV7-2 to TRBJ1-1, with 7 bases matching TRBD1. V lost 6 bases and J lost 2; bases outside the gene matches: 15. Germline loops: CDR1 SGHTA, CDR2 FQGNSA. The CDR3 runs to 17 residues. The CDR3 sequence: CASSIGHTGDVNTEAFF. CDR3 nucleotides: TGTGCCAGCAGTATCGGTCATACAGGGGACGTAAACACTGAAGCTTTCTTT.

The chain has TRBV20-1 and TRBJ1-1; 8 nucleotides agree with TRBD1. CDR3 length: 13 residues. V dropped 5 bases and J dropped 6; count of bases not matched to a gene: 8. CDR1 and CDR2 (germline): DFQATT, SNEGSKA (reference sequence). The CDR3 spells CSAARTGKAEAFF. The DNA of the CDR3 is TGCAGTGCTGCGCGGACAGGGAAGGCTGAAGCTTTCTTT.

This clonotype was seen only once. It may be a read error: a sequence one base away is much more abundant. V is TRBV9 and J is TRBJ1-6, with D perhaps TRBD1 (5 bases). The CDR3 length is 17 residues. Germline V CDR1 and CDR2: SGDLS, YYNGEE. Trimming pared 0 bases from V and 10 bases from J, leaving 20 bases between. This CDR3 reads CASSVDARAPRESPLHF. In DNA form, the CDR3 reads TGTGCCAGCAGCGTAGATGCCAGGGCTCCACGGGAGTCACCCCTCCACTTT.

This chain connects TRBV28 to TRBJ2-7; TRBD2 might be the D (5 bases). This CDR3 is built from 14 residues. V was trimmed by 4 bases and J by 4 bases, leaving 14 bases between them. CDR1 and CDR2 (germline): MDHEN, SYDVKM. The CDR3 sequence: CASSSSGDLYEQYF. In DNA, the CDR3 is TGTGCCAGCAGTTCAAGCGGAGACTTGTACGAGCAGTACTTC.

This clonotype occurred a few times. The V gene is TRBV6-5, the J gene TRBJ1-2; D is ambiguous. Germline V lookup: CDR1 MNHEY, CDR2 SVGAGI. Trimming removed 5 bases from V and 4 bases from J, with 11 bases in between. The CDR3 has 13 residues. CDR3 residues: CASSEFLLYGYTF. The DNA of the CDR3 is TGTGCCAGCAGTGAATTTCTTCTCTATGGCTACACCTTC.

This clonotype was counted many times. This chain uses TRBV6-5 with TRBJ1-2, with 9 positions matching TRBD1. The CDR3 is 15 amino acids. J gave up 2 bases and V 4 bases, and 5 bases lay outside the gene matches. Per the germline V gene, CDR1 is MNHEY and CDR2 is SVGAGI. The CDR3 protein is CASSSPGQGNYGYTF. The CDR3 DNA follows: TGTGCCAGCAGTTCTCCGGGACAGGGAAACTATGGCTACACCTTC.

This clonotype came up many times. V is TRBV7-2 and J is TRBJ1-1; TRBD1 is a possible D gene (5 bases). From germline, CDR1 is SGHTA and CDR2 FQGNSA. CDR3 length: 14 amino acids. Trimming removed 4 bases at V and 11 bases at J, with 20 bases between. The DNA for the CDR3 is TGTGCCAGCAGCTCAACCCGGGACGGCTCTGCGGCTTTCTTT. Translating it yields CASSSTRDGSAAFF.

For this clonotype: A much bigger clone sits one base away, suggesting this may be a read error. The CDR3 nucleotides are TGCAGCGTGGTCGTCAGGGAGGCCTATGGCTACACCTTC. Translated: CSVVVREAYGYTF. V is TRBV29-1 and J is TRBJ1-2; D possibly corresponds to TRBD1 (5 bases). The V gene lost 6 bases and the J gene lost 4 bases, with 15 bases spanning the gap. Germline CDR1 is SQVTM and CDR2 is ANQGSEA. The CDR3 extends over 13 amino acids.

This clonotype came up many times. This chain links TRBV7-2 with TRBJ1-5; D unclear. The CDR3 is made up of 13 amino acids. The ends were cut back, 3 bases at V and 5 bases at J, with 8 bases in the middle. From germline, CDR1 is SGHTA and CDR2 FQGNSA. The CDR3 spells CASSFSDDQPQHF. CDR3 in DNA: TGTGCCAGCAGCTTCTCAGATGATCAGCCCCAGCATTTT.

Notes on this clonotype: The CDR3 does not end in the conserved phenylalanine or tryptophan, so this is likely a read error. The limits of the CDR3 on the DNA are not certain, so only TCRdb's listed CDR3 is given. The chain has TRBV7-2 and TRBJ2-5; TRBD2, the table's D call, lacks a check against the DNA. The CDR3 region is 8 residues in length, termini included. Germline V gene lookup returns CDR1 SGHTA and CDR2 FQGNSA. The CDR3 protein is CASSLSAG.

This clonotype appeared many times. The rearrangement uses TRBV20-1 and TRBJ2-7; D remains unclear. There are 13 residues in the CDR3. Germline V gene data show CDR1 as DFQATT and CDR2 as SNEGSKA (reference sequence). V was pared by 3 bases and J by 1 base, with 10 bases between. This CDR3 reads CSARPLGSYEQYF. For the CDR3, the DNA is TGCAGTGCTAGGCCGTTAGGGTCCTACGAGCAGTACTTC.

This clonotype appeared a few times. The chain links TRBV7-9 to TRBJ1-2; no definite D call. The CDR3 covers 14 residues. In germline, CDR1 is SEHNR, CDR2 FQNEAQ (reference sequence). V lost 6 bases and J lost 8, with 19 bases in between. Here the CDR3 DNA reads TGTGCCAGCAGTTACAGAGGGCCCAGAGCGGGCTACACCTTC. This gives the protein CASSYRGPRAGYTF. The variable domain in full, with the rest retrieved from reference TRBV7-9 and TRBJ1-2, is DTGVSQNPRHKITKRGQNVTFRCDPISEHNRLYWYRQTLGQGPEFLTYFQNEAQLEKSRLLSDRFSAERPKGSFSTLEIQRTEQGDSAMYLCASSYRGPRAGYTFGSGTRLTVV.

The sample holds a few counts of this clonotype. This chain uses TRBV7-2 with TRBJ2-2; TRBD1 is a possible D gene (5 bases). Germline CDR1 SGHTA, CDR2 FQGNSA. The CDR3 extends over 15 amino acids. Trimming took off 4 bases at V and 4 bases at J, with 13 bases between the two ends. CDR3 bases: TGTGCCAGCAGCTCGAGACAGAAATCCACCGGGGAGCTGTTTTTT. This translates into CASSSRQKSTGELFF.

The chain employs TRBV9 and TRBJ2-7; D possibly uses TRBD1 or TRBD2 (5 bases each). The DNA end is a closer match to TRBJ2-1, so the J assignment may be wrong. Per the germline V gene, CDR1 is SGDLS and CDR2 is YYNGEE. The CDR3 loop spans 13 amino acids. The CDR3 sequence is CASSARSDGAQFF. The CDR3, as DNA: TGTGCCAGCAGCGCAAGATCCGACGGGGCGCAGTTCTTC.

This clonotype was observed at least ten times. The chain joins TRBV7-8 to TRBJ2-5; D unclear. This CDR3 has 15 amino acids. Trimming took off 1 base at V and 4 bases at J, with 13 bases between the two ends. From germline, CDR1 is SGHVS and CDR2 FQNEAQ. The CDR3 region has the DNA TGTGCCAGCAGCTTAGGTGTGGAGTCGGGAGAGACCCAGTACTTC. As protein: CASSLGVESGETQYF.

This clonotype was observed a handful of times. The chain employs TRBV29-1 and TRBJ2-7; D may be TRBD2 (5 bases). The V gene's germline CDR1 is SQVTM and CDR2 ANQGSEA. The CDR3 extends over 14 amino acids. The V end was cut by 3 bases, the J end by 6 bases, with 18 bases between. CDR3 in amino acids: CSVDDGVVDGEQYF. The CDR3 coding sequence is TGCAGCGTTGACGACGGGGTGGTTGACGGCGAGCAGTACTTC.

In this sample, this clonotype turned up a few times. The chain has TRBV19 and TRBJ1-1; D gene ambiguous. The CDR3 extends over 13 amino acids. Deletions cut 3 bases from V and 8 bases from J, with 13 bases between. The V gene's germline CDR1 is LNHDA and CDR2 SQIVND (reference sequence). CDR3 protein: CASSIFPEGEAFF. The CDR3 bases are TGTGCCAGTAGTATTTTTCCGGAAGGCGAAGCTTTCTTT.

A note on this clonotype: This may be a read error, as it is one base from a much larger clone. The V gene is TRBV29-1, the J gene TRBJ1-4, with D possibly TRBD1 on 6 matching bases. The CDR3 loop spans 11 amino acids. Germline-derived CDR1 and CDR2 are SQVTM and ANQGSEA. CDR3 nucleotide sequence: TGCAGCGCGCCCTCCCGGGGGCCAAGCTGTTTT. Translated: CSAPSRGPSCF.

CDR3 region: CSARSSGSSTGELFF. The CDR3, as DNA: TGCAGTGCCAGGTCCAGCGGGAGTTCCACCGGGGAGCTGTTTTTT. This chain joins TRBV20-1 and TRBJ2-2; the match to TRBD2 covers 8 bases. This CDR3 comprises 15 residues. Unmatched junction bases numbered 10, after V lost 6 bases and J lost 4 bases. Per germline, CDR1 DFQATT and CDR2 SNEGSKA (reference sequence).

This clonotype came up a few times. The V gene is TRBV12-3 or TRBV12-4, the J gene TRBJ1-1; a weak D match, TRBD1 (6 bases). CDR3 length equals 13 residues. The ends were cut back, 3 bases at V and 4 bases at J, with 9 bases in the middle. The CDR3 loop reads CASSFWDTTEAFF. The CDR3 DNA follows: TGTGCCAGCAGTTTTTGGGACACCACTGAAGCTTTCTTT.